Presented here are 4 T cell receptor beta chains from one specimen sequenced in a study of T-cell reconstitution after alpha-beta-depleted transplantation in children. The library targeted TCRbeta and was prepared with unique molecular identifiers. From the PCR reads, TCRdb called clonotypes with MiXCR, one entry per CDR3 protein. The table records 500,000 to 650,000 distinct CDR3 sequences, over 10% of them present only once. Sequencing used PBMCs, mostly from graft donor cells, obtained 180 days after TCRalphabeta/CD19-depleted stem cell transplant. The source is a female patient aged 2-15 years who had a stem cell transplant for aplastic anemia, so the T cells may come from the graft donor.

The sample holds many counts of this clonotype. The rearrangement joins TRBV18 to TRBJ2-2; D uncertain. The V end lost 1 base, the J end lost 8 bases, and 8 bases lay between the germline ends. The CDR3 length is 13 residues. CDR1 and CDR2 (germline): KGHSH, LQKENI. CDR3 sequence reads: CASSPLDLGELFF. The CDR3 nucleotides read TGTGCCAGCTCACCACTGGATTTGGGGGAGCTGTTTTTT.

This chain connects TRBV6-5 to TRBJ2-1; TRBD2 agrees at 14 bases. Unmatched junction bases numbered 10, after V lost 3 bases and J lost 9 bases. The germline CDR1 and CDR2 sequences are MNHEY and SVGAGI. The CDR3 length is 17 residues. Here the CDR3 reads CASSYPGLAGGPSEQFF. For the CDR3, the DNA is TGTGCCAGCAGTTATCCTGGACTAGCGGGAGGCCCCAGTGAGCAGTTCTTC.

This clonotype turned up a few times. The rearrangement uses TRBV19 and TRBJ2-1; 9 bases line up with TRBD2. CDR1 is LNHDA and CDR2 is SQIVND in the germline V gene (reference sequence). V shed 2 bases, J shed 6 bases, and the junction held 8 bases outside the gene matches. The CDR3 consists of 16 residues. CDR3 sequence: CASSIQAGGPGNEQFF. CDR3 bases: TGTGCCAGTAGTATACAGGCGGGAGGGCCGGGCAATGAGCAGTTCTTC.

In its sample, this clonotype was seen a few times. In nucleotides, the CDR3 is TGTGCCAGTAGTTCTGGACAGGGACTCAATCAGCCCCAGCATTTT. Amino acids: CASSSGQGLNQPQHF. V usage is TRBV19 and J usage is TRBJ1-5; 8 nucleotides match TRBD1. The CDR3 totals 15 residues. Germline trimming cut 5 bases from V and 3 bases from J; bases unmatched to any gene: 6. Per germline, CDR1 LNHDA and CDR2 SQIVND (reference sequence).